Following are 15 T cell receptor beta chains from one sample sequenced in a study of control samples from healthy donors and cancer patients. Method: immunoSEQ multiplex PCR; TCRdb's copy keeps in-frame clones and lacks some. Seen here are about 150,000 clones, 80% to 95% observed once, and the top ten hold 0.55% to 0.7%. Sequenced material: blood. These receptors were taken from a woman in her twenties or thirties in good health.

V usage is TRBV18 and J usage is TRBJ1-6; D is unclear. Germline V gene sequence: CDR1 KGHSH, CDR2 LQKENI. Trimming took 3 bases from V and 5 from J, leaving 8 bases between them. The length of the CDR3 is 14 residues. The CDR3 loop reads CASSPFSNNSPLHF. CDR3 nucleotide sequence: TGTGCCAGCTCACCGTTCTCGAATAATTCACCCCTCCACTTT.

The rearrangement joins TRBV4-1 to TRBJ1-1; D is unclear. The CDR3 has 14 residues. Per the germline V gene, CDR1 is MGHRA and CDR2 is YSYEKL. V was clipped by 1 base and J by 2 bases, with 8 bases between them. The chain's CDR3 is CASSQGGSNTEAFF. For the CDR3, the DNA is TGCGCCAGCAGCCAAGGCGGTTCAAACACTGAAGCTTTCTTT.

The chain links TRBV9 to TRBJ2-7; D unclear. Germline assignment: CDR1 SGDLS and CDR2 YYNGEE. Between the trimmed V and J ends, which lost 0 bases and 0 bases, there was a span of 7 bases. This CDR3 contains 14 residues. CDR3 sequence: CASSVEDPSYEQYF. In DNA form, the CDR3 reads TGTGCCAGCAGCGTAGAGGATCCCTCCTACGAGCAGTACTTC.

The genes are TRBV11-2 and TRBJ2-1, with TRBD2 matching over 13 bases. Looked up from germline, CDR1 is SGHAT and CDR2 is FQNNGV. The CDR3 extends over 15 amino acids. V dropped 5 bases and J dropped 6; count of bases not matched to a gene: 4. The CDR3 reads CASSPTSGRSNEQFF. CDR3 DNA: TGTGCCAGCAGCCCGACTAGCGGGAGGTCCAATGAGCAGTTCTTC. Using reference TRBV11-2 and TRBJ2-1 for the parts outside the CDR3, the full variable domain is EAGVAQSPRYKIIEKRQSVAFWCNPISGHATLYWYQQILGQGPKLLIQFQNNGVVDDSQLPKDRFSAERLKGVDSTLKIQPAKLEDSAVYLCASSPTSGRSNEQFFGPGTRLTVL.

In nucleotides, the CDR3 is TGTGCCATCTCTTATTCGGGGGATACAGGGAATCCCTACGAGCAGTACTTC. Amino acids: CAISYSGDTGNPYEQYF. The V call is TRBV10-3, the J call TRBJ2-7; D tentatively fits TRBD1 or TRBD2 (6 bases each). The CDR3 consists of 17 residues. Trimming shortened V by 8 bases and J by 2 bases, and 25 bases separated the two germline ends. Germline values: CDR1 ENHRY, CDR2 SYGVKD.

The chain is built from TRBV6-4 and TRBJ2-3; D is unresolved. The V gene's germline CDR1 is MRHNA and CDR2 SNTAGT. The CDR3 runs 12 residues. V dropped 9 bases and J dropped 2 bases, with 9 bases sitting between them. CDR3 protein: CARLVVTDTQYF. CDR3 bases: TGTGCCAGGCTCGTTGTCACAGATACGCAGTATTTT.

This sequence joins TRBV28 and TRBJ2-3; D ambiguous. The ends were cut back, 6 bases at V and 0 bases at J, with 19 bases in the middle. The CDR3 length is 17 residues. Per germline, CDR1 MDHEN and CDR2 SYDVKM. This CDR3 reads CASSRPGLRDSTDTQYF. In DNA, the CDR3 is TGTGCCAGCAGCCGCCCCGGGTTACGAGACAGCACAGATACGCAGTATTTT. The whole variable domain, filled in from reference TRBV28 and TRBJ2-3, reads DVKVTQSSRYLVKRTGEKVFLECVQDMDHENMFWYRQDPGLGLRLIYFSYDVKMKEKGDIPEGYSVSREKKERFSLILESASTNQTSMYLCASSRPGLRDSTDTQYFGPGTRLTVL.

The chain recombines TRBV6-1 with TRBJ1-1; the D is unclear. Germline V gene lookup returns CDR1 MNHNS and CDR2 SASEGT. V lost 1 base, J lost 0 bases, and 12 bases lay in between. The CDR3 extends over 16 amino acids. CDR3: CASSEGVGRLNTEAFF. The CDR3 bases are TGTGCCAGCAGTGAAGGCGTGGGTCGTCTGAACACTGAAGCTTTCTTT.

This CDR3 is CASSQGRVGQPQHF. DNA of the CDR3: TGTGCCAGCAGCCAAGGCAGGGTCGGTCAGCCCCAGCATTTT. The chain couples TRBV3-1 (or the pseudogene TRBV3-2) to TRBJ1-5, with a tentative D call TRBD1 (5 bases). The CDR3 extends over 14 amino acids. With 1 base removed from V and 6 bases from J, the gap between germline ends came to 10 bases. Per the germline V gene, CDR1 is LGHDT and CDR2 is YNNKEL (reference sequence).

About this clone: At one boundary the junction diverges from the germline segment, which might be a read error. The chain links TRBV6-5 to TRBJ1-5, with a possible D match to TRBD1 (6 bases). There are 13 residues in the CDR3. Germline V gene sequence: CDR1 MNHEY, CDR2 SVGAGI. DNA for the CDR3: TGTGCCAGCATTTACGGGGGCGTCGGACCCCAGCATTTT. Protein: CASIYGGVGPQHF.

The chain links TRBV15 to TRBJ2-7; tentative D call: TRBD2 (7 bases). V was clipped by 2 bases and J by 5 bases, with 16 bases between them. Per the germline V gene, CDR1 is LNHNV and CDR2 is YYDKDF (reference sequence). The CDR3 runs 15 residues. The DNA of the CDR3 is TGTGCCACCAGCAGAACCATTGGGGGGGGCCACGAGCAGTACTTC. Translated: CATSRTIGGGHEQYF.

The sample holds one count of this clone. The rearrangement uses TRBV7-9 and TRBJ1-4, with 11 bases identical to TRBD1. Germline V CDR1 and CDR2: SEHNR, FQNEAQ (reference sequence). The CDR3 is 16 residues long. Trimming cost V 5 bases and J 13 bases; bases outside gene matches: 15. CDR3: CASSLDVGQGASGLFF. CDR3 bases: TGTGCCAGCAGCCTAGACGTCGGACAGGGGGCCTCGGGACTGTTTTTT.

This sequence joins TRBV20-1 and TRBJ1-1; D remains unclear. This CDR3 contains 15 residues. Looked up from germline, CDR1 is DFQATT and CDR2 is SNEGSKA (reference sequence). Trimming stripped 3 bases from V and 1 base from J, with 15 bases between. The CDR3 loop is CSASSRGGANTEAFF. In DNA, the CDR3 is TGCAGTGCTAGTTCTCGGGGAGGAGCGAACACTGAAGCTTTCTTT.

This chain connects TRBV6-5 to TRBJ2-2; D is undetermined. Germline lookup yields CDR1 MNHEY and CDR2 SVGAGI. This CDR3 contains 10 residues. Between the trimmed V and J ends, which lost 9 bases and 6 bases, there was a span of 5 bases. CDR3 protein: CARLSGELFF. For the CDR3, the DNA is TGTGCCAGATTATCCGGGGAGCTGTTTTTT.

The V gene is TRBV7-2, the J gene TRBJ1-5; D possibly corresponds to TRBD1 (5 bases). This CDR3 region has 15 residues. Trimming removed 3 bases at V and 1 base at J, with 10 bases between. Per the germline V gene, CDR1 is SGHTA and CDR2 is FQGNSA. The CDR3 loop is CASSLQGGSNQPQHF. In DNA form, the CDR3 reads TGTGCCAGCAGCTTGCAGGGTGGGAGCAATCAGCCCCAGCATTTT.